The 29 T cell receptor beta chains presented below share a single source sample, sequenced in a study of human T cells and chemical hapten exposure. TCRdb ran MiXCR on the RACE reads and lists one entry per CDR3 protein. The sample consists of about 120,000 distinct CDR3 sequences, around an eighth of them appearing once. Time point in this sample: pre-sensitization, week 0. Indicated treatment: therapeutic diphenylcyclopropenone sensitization with weekly scalp DPC. Sequenced material: whole blood, taken in connection with sensitization to the hapten diphenylcyclopropenone (DPC). These receptor sequences come from a woman aged 18-35 years with alopecia areata. Some clones in this sample may be carry-over from other donors' samples.

This clonotype has a handful of counts. V and J are TRBV6-6 and TRBJ2-5, with unresolved D. From germline, CDR1 is MNHNY and CDR2 SVGAGI (reference sequence). This CDR3 is 13 amino acids long. V lost 0 bases to trimming and J lost 5 bases, with 7 bases between them. The CDR3 DNA is TGTGCCAGCAGTTACTCCGGAGCGGAGACCCAGTACTTC. This encodes CASSYSGAETQYF.

The J gene is TRBJ1-1, the V gene TRBV15; possibly TRBD1 for D (6 bases). Deletions cut 3 bases from V and 0 bases from J, with 17 bases between. The CDR3 covers 17 residues. Per germline, CDR1 LNHNV and CDR2 YYDKDF (reference sequence). The CDR3 loop reads CATSSFNRDGMNTEAFF. The CDR3 DNA reads as TGTGCCACCAGCAGTTTTAACAGGGACGGTATGAACACTGAAGCTTTCTTT.

At least ten counts were recorded for this clonotype. The V gene is TRBV6-2 or TRBV6-3, the J gene TRBJ1-1; D is perhaps TRBD1 (5 bases). This CDR3 is 16 amino acids long. Per the germline V gene, CDR1 is MNHEY and CDR2 is SVGEGT. V gave up 8 bases and J gave up 1 base, with 20 bases separating them. CDR3 protein: CASPPAAIGQNTEAFF. The CDR3 DNA sequence: TGTGCCAGCCCACCGGCCGCCATAGGACAGAACACTGAAGCTTTCTTT.

V gene TRBV6-1 combines with J gene TRBJ2-7; a weak D match, TRBD1 (6 bases). The CDR3 runs to 15 residues. The V end lost 8 bases, the J end lost 3 bases, and 20 bases lay between the germline ends. Germline V gene lookup returns CDR1 MNHNS and CDR2 SASEGT. CDR3: CASEMAPQGVYEQYF. The CDR3 region has the DNA TGTGCCAGCGAAATGGCCCCACAGGGAGTCTACGAGCAGTACTTC.

This clonotype was seen a few times. V usage is TRBV4-3 and J usage is TRBJ1-6, with D maybe TRBD1 (5 bases). V was cut by 1 base and J by 5 bases, with 15 bases left in between. The CDR3 contains 17 residues. Germline V gene sequence: CDR1 LGHNA, CDR2 YSLEER. This CDR3 is CASSQVGDRGDNSPLHF. Here the CDR3 DNA reads TGCGCCAGCAGCCAAGTTGGGGACCGAGGGGATAATTCACCCCTCCACTTT.

This clonotype occurred many times. V usage is TRBV12-3 or TRBV12-4 and J usage is TRBJ2-3; D is ambiguous. Trimming removed 1 base from V and 7 bases from J, with 12 bases in between. The CDR3 runs to 14 residues. The CDR3 DNA reads TGTGCCAGCAGTTTAGGGGAAGTGAGAAATACGCAGTATTTT. This translates into CASSLGEVRNTQYF.

This clonotype showed up just a few times. The V call is TRBV4-3, the J call TRBJ2-4; D might be TRBD1 (5 bases). This CDR3 is 15 amino acids long. Germline loops: CDR1 LGHNA, CDR2 YSLEER. V lost 1 base and J lost 2, with 9 bases in between. The CDR3 loop reads CASSQVDSSKNIQYF. For the CDR3, the DNA is TGCGCCAGCAGCCAAGTAGACAGCTCCAAAAACATTCAGTACTTC.

The CDR3 here is CASSLLGTGSTDTQYF. CDR3 DNA sequence: TGTGCCAGCAGCTTGTTGGGGACAGGGAGCACAGATACGCAGTATTTT. V and J are TRBV7-2 and TRBJ2-3; 9 nucleotides line up with TRBD1. Trimming removed 3 bases from V and 0 bases from J; junction bases left unmatched: 4. The CDR3 is 16 residues long. CDR1 and CDR2 from the germline V gene are SGHTA and FQGNSA.

This clonotype was counted between two and nine times. The chain carries TRBV29-1 and TRBJ1-1; 7 bases agree with TRBD1. V shed 5 bases and J 4 bases; nucleotides not matched to a gene: 10. The CDR3 sequence is 14 residues long. CDR1 SQVTM and CDR2 ANQGSEA come from the germline V gene. CDR3: CSVRDREGGTEAFF. The CDR3 nucleotides read TGCAGCGTTCGAGACAGGGAAGGTGGCACTGAAGCTTTCTTT.

This clonotype occurred many times. This chain links TRBV30 with TRBJ1-2, with unresolved D. The ends were cut back, 0 bases at V and 4 bases at J, with 9 bases in the middle. CDR1 is GTSNPN and CDR2 is SVGIG in the germline V gene (reference sequence). The CDR3 is made up of 13 amino acids. DNA of the CDR3: TGTGCCTGGAGTGTAAAGGGCGGCTATGGCTACACCTTC. Translated: CAWSVKGGYGYTF.

The chain links TRBV11-2 to TRBJ1-1; 7 nucleotides agree with TRBD1. CDR1 SGHAT and CDR2 FQNNGV come from the germline V gene. This CDR3 spans 15 amino acids. V was clipped by 6 bases and J by 0 bases; unmatched bases: 7. The chain's CDR3 is CASRGTAPMNTEAFF. CDR3 nucleotide sequence: TGTGCCAGCAGGGGGACAGCACCGATGAACACTGAAGCTTTCTTT.

CDR3 bases: TGTGCCAGCAGTCGACCGGGGGGGCTGGACAATGAGCAGTTCTTC. Translated: CASSRPGGLDNEQFF. The chain employs TRBV12-3 or TRBV12-4 and TRBJ2-1, with TRBD2 identical over 8 bases. The V gene end was trimmed by 5 bases and the J gene end by 5 bases; junction bases not matched to a gene: 8. The CDR3 contains 15 residues.

The table lists this clonotype with many counts. The chain joins TRBV20-1 to TRBJ2-6; no firm D call. V was clipped by 6 bases and J by 3 bases, with 9 bases between them. Germline V gene lookup returns CDR1 DFQATT and CDR2 SNEGSKA (reference sequence). The CDR3 has 13 residues. This CDR3 reads CSAPDRGANVLTF. CDR3 nucleotide sequence: TGCAGTGCCCCGGACCGTGGGGCCAACGTCCTGACTTTC.

CDR3 coding DNA: TGTGCCAGCAGTCGACAGGGTTCCCCCGGGGAGCTGTTTTTT. Its translation is CASSRQGSPGELFF. The chain combines TRBV6-2 or TRBV6-3 with TRBJ2-2, with 7 bases matching TRBD1. V gave up 5 bases and J gave up 6 bases; unmatched junction bases: 6. The CDR3 totals 14 residues. The germline CDR1 and CDR2 sequences are MNHEY and SVGEGT.

The chain combines TRBV2 with TRBJ1-1; no firm D call. The CDR3 contains 15 residues. Germline CDR1 is SNHLY and CDR2 is FYNNEI. Trimming removed 2 bases at V and 1 base at J, with 11 bases between. DNA for the CDR3: TGTGCCAGCAGTGAATCCCCCACTGAGAACACTGAAGCTTTCTTT. As protein: CASSESPTENTEAFF.

This clonotype was seen repeatedly, ten times or more. This chain connects TRBV6-6 to TRBJ1-2, with a tentative D call TRBD1 (5 bases). From germline, CDR1 is MNHNY and CDR2 SVGAGI (reference sequence). The CDR3 sequence is 12 residues long. Trimming cost V 7 bases and J 8 bases, with 14 bases left between them. The CDR3 DNA is TGTGCCAGCACCGGGACGGCTAAGGGCTACACCTTC. Amino acid sequence: CASTGTAKGYTF.

The chain employs TRBV29-1 and TRBJ2-7, with D unclear. Per the germline V gene, CDR1 is SQVTM and CDR2 is ANQGSEA. The germline V and J ends were trimmed by 4 bases and 0 bases, with 7 bases remaining between them. CDR3 length equals 12 residues. The CDR3 DNA reads as TGCAGCGTTGGAACGGCCTCCTACGAGCAGTACTTC. The encoded protein is CSVGTASYEQYF.

The gene calls are TRBV5-1 and TRBJ2-5; D uncertain. Germline V gene lookup returns CDR1 SGHRS and CDR2 YFSETQ. The CDR3 length is 14 residues. The V gene lost 0 bases and the J gene lost 1 base, with 7 bases spanning the gap. This chain's CDR3 is CASSLGDPQETQYF. The CDR3 nucleotides are TGCGCCAGCAGCTTGGGCGACCCCCAAGAGACCCAGTACTTC.

There are many counts of this clonotype. This sequence joins TRBV6-2 or TRBV6-3 and TRBJ1-1; D may be TRBD1 (6 bases). V gave up 5 bases and J gave up 5 bases, with 6 bases separating them. The CDR3 covers 11 residues. CDR1 MNHEY and CDR2 SVGEGT come from the germline V gene. The chain's CDR3 is CASSRGTEAFF. The CDR3, as DNA: TGTGCCAGCAGTAGGGGGACTGAAGCTTTCTTT.

The table lists this clonotype with a few counts. This chain links TRBV15 with TRBJ2-3; D perhaps matches TRBD1 (5 bases). Germline-derived CDR1 and CDR2 are LNHNV and YYDKDF (reference sequence). CDR3 size: 15 residues. Trimming took off 3 bases at V and 3 bases at J, with 13 bases between the two ends. The CDR3 protein is CATSSGQGETDTQYF. The DNA for the CDR3 is TGTGCCACCAGCAGTGGTCAGGGTGAAACAGATACGCAGTATTTT.

This chain links TRBV20-1 with TRBJ1-2, with D perhaps TRBD1 (5 bases). Per the germline V gene, CDR1 is DFQATT and CDR2 is SNEGSKA (reference sequence). The CDR3 totals 13 residues. V gave up 3 bases and J gave up 4 bases, with 12 bases separating them. The CDR3 DNA follows: TGCAGTGCTAGTGGCAGGGCGCTCTATGGCTACACCTTC. It specifies CSASGRALYGYTF.

This clonotype occurred a few times. The V call is TRBV7-9, the J call TRBJ2-3; 7 bases are a match to TRBD2. The V gene's germline CDR1 is SEHNR and CDR2 FQNEAQ (reference sequence). V lost 6 bases and J lost 0; bases outside the gene matches: 6. CDR3 length: 15 residues. In nucleotides, the CDR3 is TGTGCCAGCAGAGAGAGCGGGGCTAGCACAGATACGCAGTATTTT. This gives the protein CASRESGASTDTQYF.

CDR3 in amino acids: CSALYSFPDTQYF. DNA of the CDR3: TGCAGCGCATTATACAGTTTTCCAGATACGCAGTATTTT. V is TRBV29-1 and J is TRBJ2-3; no clear D. The germline CDR1 and CDR2 sequences are SQVTM and ANQGSEA. The V gene lost 7 bases and the J gene lost 4 bases, with 15 bases spanning the gap. This CDR3 comprises 13 residues.

This clonotype was counted only a few times. This chain links TRBV20-1 with TRBJ1-6, with D unclear. The CDR3 runs 14 residues. Trimming took off 1 base at V and 8 bases at J, with 12 bases between the two ends. Germline V gene data show CDR1 as DFQATT and CDR2 as SNEGSKA (reference sequence). CDR3 protein: CSARAAGEHSPLHF. The CDR3 bases are TGCAGTGCTAGAGCAGCAGGAGAGCATTCACCCCTCCACTTT.

The chain has TRBV20-1 and TRBJ1-1; a weak D match, TRBD1 (6 bases). The CDR3 consists of 13 residues. Trimming pared 3 bases from V and 1 base from J, leaving 9 bases between. The germline V gene has CDR1 DFQATT and CDR2 SNEGSKA (reference sequence). The CDR3 sequence is CSASSGANTEAFF. The CDR3 nucleotides are TGCAGTGCTAGCTCGGGGGCGAACACTGAAGCTTTCTTT.

This chain connects TRBV7-9 to TRBJ2-2; 7 bases map to TRBD1. CDR3 size: 16 residues. Germline loops: CDR1 SEHNR, CDR2 FQNEAQ (reference sequence). With V trimmed by 4 bases and J by 2 bases, 7 bases remained unmatched. DNA of the CDR3: TGTGCCAGCAGCTCGACAGGGATAAAAAACACCGGGGAGCTGTTTTTT. This gives the protein CASSSTGIKNTGELFF.

The genes are TRBV5-1 and TRBJ2-3, with D perhaps being TRBD1 or TRBD2 (5 bases each). Germline CDR1 SGHRS, CDR2 YFSETQ. V lost 2 bases and J lost 3, with 10 bases in between. The length of the CDR3 is 14 residues. CDR3 region: CASSFGTTTDTQYF. CDR3 DNA: TGCGCCAGCAGCTTCGGGACGACTACAGATACGCAGTATTTT.

Only one count was recorded for this clonotype. The V call is TRBV20-1, the J call TRBJ1-5; 7 bases fit TRBD1. Per the germline V gene, CDR1 is DFQATT and CDR2 is SNEGSKA (reference sequence). This CDR3 comprises 13 residues. V was clipped by 5 bases and J by 5 bases; unmatched bases: 6. This chain's CDR3 is CSALDRYDQPQHF. CDR3 nucleotides: TGCAGTGCTTTGGACAGGTACGATCAGCCCCAGCATTTT.

Ten or more counts support this clonotype. The chain couples TRBV20-1 to TRBJ1-1; D may be TRBD1 (6 bases). The CDR3 is 14 amino acids. Germline V gene data show CDR1 as DFQATT and CDR2 as SNEGSKA (reference sequence). Trimming took off 1 base at V and 5 bases at J, with 14 bases between the two ends. CDR3 sequence reads: CSARVGGILTEAFF. DNA for the CDR3: TGCAGTGCTAGAGTAGGGGGAATTTTGACTGAAGCTTTCTTT.